The 27 T cell receptor beta chains in this list originate from one sample, sequenced in a study of response to subunit inactivated influenza vaccine. TCRdb used MiXCR to reprocess the RT-PCR reads, holding one entry per CDR3 protein. The repertoire holds over 650,000 distinct CDR3 sequences, with roughly 18% as singletons. Material: PBMCs from blood, obtained 5 days after vaccination. All receptors derive from a man aged 45-60 years who received an inactivated influenza vaccine.

The J gene is TRBJ2-4, the V gene TRBV24-1; no firm D call. Trimming stripped 0 bases from V and 3 bases from J, with 2 bases between. Per germline, CDR1 KGHDR and CDR2 SFDVKD. CDR3 length: 13 amino acids. The CDR3 sequence is CATSDLYKNIQYF. DNA for the CDR3: TGTGCCACCAGTGATTTGTACAAAAACATTCAGTACTTC.

Here the CDR3 DNA reads TGTGCCAGCACTTGGACTAGCGGGAGTTGGGCGGAGACCCAGTACTTC. This translates into CASTWTSGSWAETQYF. The chain uses TRBV7-9 and TRBJ2-5, with 13 bases aligning to TRBD2. This CDR3 contains 16 residues. J was trimmed by 5 bases and V by 7 bases; bases with no gene match: 10. Germline CDR1 SEHNR, CDR2 FQNEAQ (reference sequence).

This chain links TRBV11-2 with TRBJ2-5; no definite D call. The V end was cut by 2 bases, the J end by 6 bases, with 4 bases between. CDR1 and CDR2 (germline): SGHAT, FQNNGV. The CDR3 covers 11 residues. This CDR3 reads CASSLLQTQYF. As DNA, the CDR3 is TGTGCCAGCAGCTTATTGCAGACCCAGTACTTC.

This clonotype was counted between two and nine times. This chain links TRBV25-1 with TRBJ2-7; TRBD1 might be the D (7 bases). The V gene lost 3 bases and the J gene lost 8 bases, with 14 bases spanning the gap. This CDR3 has 13 residues. The germline V gene encodes CDR1 MGHDK and CDR2 SYGVNS. As DNA, the CDR3 is TGTGCCAGCAGTGAGGCAGGGGGGTGGAAGCAGTACTTC. Amino acids: CASSEAGGWKQYF.

This clonotype was detected many times. The genes are TRBV7-9 and TRBJ1-1; no definite D call. The V end lost 1 base, the J end lost 8 bases, and 8 bases lay between the germline ends. CDR3 length equals 12 residues. Germline V gene lookup returns CDR1 SEHNR and CDR2 FQNEAQ (reference sequence). Written as DNA, the CDR3 is TGTGCCAGCAGCTTAGGGTACGGAGAAGCTTTCTTT. Encoded protein: CASSLGYGEAFF.

This clonotype was counted between two and nine times. J is TRBJ1-5 and V is TRBV12-3 or TRBV12-4; no reliable D call. Trimming cost V 2 bases and J 7 bases, with 9 bases left between them. CDR3 length: 13 residues. As DNA, the CDR3 is TGTGCCAGCAGTTTATATCGCGGACAGCCCCAGCATTTT. Amino acid sequence: CASSLYRGQPQHF.

This clonotype turned up a few times. The genes are TRBV5-1 and TRBJ2-5, with TRBD1 matching 8 bases. The CDR3 consists of 16 residues. Trimming cost V 0 bases and J 7 bases; bases outside gene matches: 11. Germline assignment: CDR1 SGHRS and CDR2 YFSETQ. The CDR3 reads CASSLEAGGSAVTQYF. The CDR3 DNA reads as TGCGCCAGCAGCTTGGAGGCAGGGGGCTCGGCTGTGACCCAGTACTTC.

This clonotype was observed many times. This chain connects TRBV5-6 to TRBJ1-2; D unresolved. This CDR3 has 13 residues. CDR1 and CDR2 (germline): SGHDT, YYEEEE. V dropped 0 bases and J dropped 8 bases, with 11 bases sitting between them. In nucleotides, the CDR3 is TGTGCCAGCAGCTTGGCAGGAATGGGGGGCTACACCTTC. Encoded protein: CASSLAGMGGYTF.

The chain joins TRBV7-2 to TRBJ2-1; D unclear. With 5 bases removed from V and 5 bases from J, the gap between germline ends came to 16 bases. The CDR3 is 15 residues long. Germline V gene lookup returns CDR1 SGHTA and CDR2 FQGNSA. The CDR3 region has the DNA TGTGCCAGCAGCGACCCTGGAGTCATGGACAATGAGCAGTTCTTC. Its translation is CASSDPGVMDNEQFF.

This chain connects TRBV6-1 to TRBJ1-4, with TRBD1 as a possible D gene (6 bases). Looked up from germline, CDR1 is MNHNS and CDR2 is SASEGT. The CDR3 covers 13 residues. Trimming cost V 8 bases and J 1 base, with 8 bases left between them. CDR3 sequence reads: CASRRGTNEKLFF. CDR3 nucleotides: TGTGCCAGCCGCAGGGGAACTAATGAAAAACTGTTTTTT.

The CDR3 DNA reads as TGCGCCAGCAGCCGCTTGACAGGCTCCCTGGGGGAGCAGTACTTC. Its translation is CASSRLTGSLGEQYF. The chain joins TRBV4-1 to TRBJ2-7, with D perhaps TRBD1 (6 bases). V gave up 4 bases and J gave up 7 bases, with 20 bases separating them. From germline, CDR1 is MGHRA and CDR2 YSYEKL. CDR3 size: 15 residues.

The rearrangement joins TRBV7-9 to TRBJ2-3, with TRBD2 matching 11 bases. This CDR3 spans 16 amino acids. Germline V gene lookup returns CDR1 SEHNR and CDR2 FQNEAQ (reference sequence). J lost 9 bases, V lost 5 bases, and 13 bases had no gene match. CDR3 DNA sequence: TGTGCCAGCAGCCCCTTGAAGCTAGCGGGGGGAGGAACGCAGTATTTT. Translating gives CASSPLKLAGGGTQYF.

This clonotype was picked up many times. The V gene is TRBV29-1, the J gene TRBJ2-7, with D tentatively TRBD1 (6 bases). Trimming took off 2 bases at V and 7 bases at J, with 24 bases between the two ends. This CDR3 region has 16 residues. The germline gives CDR1 SQVTM, CDR2 ANQGSEA. CDR3 region: CSVEQPTGTSGGEQYF. The CDR3 bases are TGCAGCGTTGAACAACCGACCGGGACATCGGGCGGGGAGCAGTACTTC.

This clonotype has just a few counts. The chain combines TRBV15 with TRBJ2-3, with no clear D. Germline CDR1 reads LNHNV; CDR2 reads YYDKDF (reference sequence). This CDR3 has 14 amino acids. V dropped 1 base and J dropped 6 bases, with 11 bases sitting between them. The CDR3 region is CATSRVWDSDTQYF. As DNA, the CDR3 is TGTGCCACCAGCAGAGTCTGGGATTCGGATACGCAGTATTTT.

The CDR3 DNA sequence: TGCAGTGCTAGAGCCGCCAGGTCCAACGAGCAGTACTTC. Amino acids: CSARAARSNEQYF. The genes are TRBV20-1 and TRBJ2-7; D is unresolved. Trimming took 1 base from V and 5 from J, leaving 12 bases between them. The germline gives CDR1 DFQATT, CDR2 SNEGSKA (reference sequence). There are 13 residues in the CDR3.

This clonotype was counted a few times. Here the CDR3 DNA reads TGTGCCAGCACCAGTAGCGGGAGCGGCGAGCAGTACTTC. Translating it yields CASTSSGSGEQYF. The rearrangement links TRBV7-2 to TRBJ2-7, with 9 bases identical to TRBD2. Per the germline V gene, CDR1 is SGHTA and CDR2 is FQGNSA. This CDR3 has 13 amino acids. Unmatched junction bases numbered 7, after V lost 7 bases and J lost 6 bases. Complete variable domain (other parts from reference TRBV7-2 and TRBJ2-7): GAGVSQSPSNKVTEKGKDVELRCDPISGHTALYWYRQSLGQGLEFLIYFQGNSAPDKSGLPSDRFSAERTGGSVSTLTIQRTQQEDSAVYLCASTSSGSGEQYFGPGTRLTVT.

This clonotype was seen only a few times. This rearrangement joins TRBV7-9 to TRBJ2-5, with 7 bases aligning to TRBD2. V was pared by 2 bases and J by 2 bases, with 8 bases of the junction left unmatched. Germline CDR1 SEHNR, CDR2 FQNEAQ (reference sequence). The CDR3 contains 16 residues. CDR3 DNA sequence: TGTGCCAGCAGCTTACTGGTCTGGGGGGGACAAGAGACCCAGTACTTC. Amino acids: CASSLLVWGGQETQYF.

There are a few counts of this clonotype. The rearrangement links TRBV12-3 or TRBV12-4 to TRBJ2-7, with a weak D call TRBD1 (6 bases). V dropped 3 bases and J dropped 0 bases, with 9 bases sitting between them. The CDR3 runs to 14 residues. The CDR3: CASSFAGASYEQYF. The CDR3 coding sequence is TGTGCCAGCAGTTTCGCAGGGGCCTCCTACGAGCAGTACTTC.

This clonotype turned up a few times. J is TRBJ2-5 and V is TRBV7-2; 7 bases match TRBD2. The trim removed 1 base at V and 2 bases at J, leaving 7 bases unmatched. This CDR3 is 16 amino acids long. Germline V gives CDR1 SGHTA, CDR2 FQGNSA. For the CDR3, the DNA is TGTGCCAGCAGCTTAGGCGGCCTAGCGGTACAAGAGACCCAGTACTTC. Its translation is CASSLGGLAVQETQYF.

This clonotype was picked up a small number of times. This sequence joins TRBV5-1 and TRBJ2-1; D unclear. Germline V gives CDR1 SGHRS, CDR2 YFSETQ. The length of the CDR3 is 14 residues. Deletions cut 2 bases from V and 9 bases from J, with 15 bases between. The CDR3: CASSFFTDGREQFF. The DNA for the CDR3 is TGCGCCAGCAGCTTTTTCACGGACGGGCGTGAGCAGTTCTTC.

The chain combines TRBV6-5 with TRBJ2-3; 7 bases are a match to TRBD2. The trim removed 0 bases at V and 4 bases at J, leaving 7 bases unmatched. The CDR3 covers 16 residues. Germline CDR1 and CDR2: MNHEY and SVGAGI. The CDR3 nucleotides read TGTGCCAGCAGTTACTCGTCTCGGGGAGGGGCAGATACGCAGTATTTT. Translation: CASSYSSRGGADTQYF.

The sample holds a few counts of this clonotype. This sequence joins TRBV20-1 and TRBJ2-1, with 8 bases lining up with TRBD2. Germline V lookup: CDR1 DFQATT, CDR2 SNEGSKA (reference sequence). This CDR3 is built from 16 residues. Trimming removed 3 bases from V and 9 bases from J; junction bases left unmatched: 16. CDR3 coding DNA: TGCAGTGCTAGCTATTCGTCCGCGGGAGGCCTGGGTGAGCAGTTCTTC. It is translated as CSASYSSAGGLGEQFF.

This clonotype was detected only a few times. The chain recombines TRBV20-1 with TRBJ2-7, with D possibly matching TRBD1 (5 bases). The V gene lost 3 bases and the J gene lost 0 bases, with 12 bases spanning the gap. Germline CDR1 DFQATT, CDR2 SNEGSKA (reference sequence). There are 14 residues in the CDR3. The chain's CDR3 is CSASYRTSSYEQYF. In nucleotides, the CDR3 is TGCAGTGCTAGTTACCGGACAAGCTCCTACGAGCAGTACTTC.

This clonotype was detected only a few times. This chain uses TRBV20-1 with TRBJ1-6, with D unclear. The CDR3 sequence is 15 residues long. Between the trimmed V and J ends, which lost 0 bases and 0 bases, there was a span of 6 bases. Germline V gene data show CDR1 as DFQATT and CDR2 as SNEGSKA (reference sequence). The CDR3 nucleotides are TGCAGTGCTAGAGACCGAAGCTCCTATAATTCACCCCTCCACTTT. It codes for CSARDRSSYNSPLHF.

This clonotype was counted many times. J is TRBJ2-2 and V is TRBV5-1; D is unclear. Trimming removed 0 bases at V and 3 bases at J, with 9 bases between. The CDR3 sequence is 15 residues long. The germline CDR1 and CDR2 sequences are SGHRS and YFSETQ. For the CDR3, the DNA is TGCGCCAGCAGCTTGGACACGCCCGACACCGGGGAGCTGTTTTTT. This sequence encodes CASSLDTPDTGELFF.

This clonotype has only a few counts. The chain is built from TRBV12-3 or TRBV12-4 and TRBJ1-1; D might be TRBD1 (6 bases). The V and J ends lost 5 bases and 4 bases respectively, with 17 bases between them. The CDR3 totals 15 residues. This chain's CDR3 is CASSLSGGRRTEAFF. In DNA form, the CDR3 reads TGTGCCAGCAGTCTAAGTGGGGGGCGCCGCACTGAAGCTTTCTTT.

CDR3: CASSLDIVADTQYF. Written as DNA, the CDR3 is TGCGCCAGCAGCTTGGATATAGTAGCAGATACGCAGTATTTT. This chain joins TRBV5-1 and TRBJ2-3, with D unclear. Germline-derived CDR1 and CDR2 are SGHRS and YFSETQ. CDR3 length: 14 amino acids. V was trimmed by 0 bases and J by 4 bases, leaving 9 bases between them.